The T cell receptor beta chain under discussion was sequenced for a study of response to subunit inactivated influenza vaccine. Study results and caveats: It was the authors' suggestion that each seasonal influenza vaccination recruits few new T cells.

TCRdb independently ran MiXCR on the RT-PCR reads; one entry per CDR3 protein. The sample includes 400,000 to 550,000 distinct CDR3 sequences, 25% of them seen just once. Trimming removed 5 bases from V and 3 bases from J; junction bases left unmatched: 6. Germline V CDR1 and CDR2: SGHTA, FQGNSA. The CDR3 runs 16 residues. As concerns this clonotype: Its antigen is unidentified.

This specimen consisted of CD4+ T cells sorted from PBMCs, obtained 5 days after vaccination. The receptor was derived from a man aged 45-65 years who received an inactivated influenza vaccine. This chain uses TRBV7-2 with TRBJ2-1, with 11 nucleotides matching TRBD2. The CDR3 bases are TGTGCCAGCAGCCGGGTCCTAGCGGGAGGCTACAATGAGCAGTTCTTC. Its translation: CASSRVLAGGYNEQFF.